This TCR beta chain was sequenced in a study of T cells in Graves' hyperthyroidism and ophthalmopathy. Newly diagnosed hyperthyroidism, duration under 2 months, in patients aged 18 to 65. Predating any ophthalmopathy symptoms, the blood sample was taken at first hyperthyroidism diagnosis. Amplified TCR beta CDR3 regions derived from RNA transcripts. HTBI primers were used for first-round RT-PCR of the TCR CDR3. TCRdb redid the calling of the multiplex PCR reads with MiXCR, one entry per CDR3 protein. The sample has 350,000 to 450,000 distinct CDR3 sequences; about 15% are singletons. This clonotype has only a few counts. This TCR was recovered from a woman under 40 with Graves' hyperthyroidism that later progressed to Graves' ophthalmopathy. Sequencing was carried out using blood.

CDR3 nucleotides: TGTGCTAGTGGTTTGCCCGACAGGGCCCCTCTTCGAAACACCATATATTTT. It specifies CASGLPDRAPLRNTIYF. This chain uses TRBV12-5 with TRBJ1-3; 7 bases map to TRBD1. The CDR3 consists of 17 residues. The ends lost 2 bases at V and 5 bases at J; junction bases unmatched: 12. Looked up from germline, CDR1 is LGHNT and CDR2 is FRNRAP. The complete variable domain, with remaining parts taken from reference TRBV12-5 and TRBJ1-3, reads DARVTQTPRHKVTEMGQEVTMRCQPILGHNTVFWYRQTMMQGLELLAYFRNRAPLDDSGMPKDRFSAEMPDATLATLKIQPSEPRDSAVYFCASGLPDRAPLRNTIYFGEGSWLTVV.